The 5 T cell receptor beta chains below come from one sample, sequenced in a study of cytomegalovirus exposure and HLA in healthy donors. Amplification used 60 Vbeta primers and 13 Jbeta primers. This table comes from immunoSEQ multiplex PCR, and its TCRdb copy is limited to in-frame clones, with some not included. In the table there are about 160,000 clones, 60% to 80% of which are singletons. The sequenced material came from PBMCs. These receptors all come from a woman in her twenties or thirties in good health and CMV-seronegative.

The V call is TRBV12-5, the J call TRBJ1-2; the match to TRBD1 covers 10 bases. CDR1 and CDR2 from the germline V gene are LGHNT and FRNRAP. The trim removed 6 bases at V and 7 bases at J, leaving 5 bases unmatched. This CDR3 has 13 amino acids. The CDR3 DNA is TGTGCTAGTGGCACGGGACAGGGGTCTGGCTACACCTTC. Its translation is CASGTGQGSGYTF.

This sequence joins TRBV19 and TRBJ1-6, with TRBD1 matching 8 bases. The junction had 10 bases not matched to a gene; V was cut back by 3 bases and J by 6 bases. This CDR3 region has 17 residues. In germline, CDR1 is LNHDA, CDR2 SQIVND (reference sequence). CDR3 region: CASSIIGQGAINSPLHF. CDR3 coding DNA: TGTGCCAGTAGTATCATAGGACAGGGAGCGATTAATTCACCCCTCCACTTT.

This clone has a handful of counts. The V and J genes are TRBV5-8 and TRBJ1-5, with unresolved D. The CDR3 is 15 amino acids. CDR1 SGHTS and CDR2 YDEGEE come from the germline V gene. The V end was cut by 0 bases, the J end by 7 bases, with 14 bases between. The CDR3 loop reads CASSLEGRLGQPQHF. The CDR3, as DNA: TGTGCCAGCAGCTTGGAAGGGAGGCTGGGGCAGCCCCAGCATTTT.

The rearrangement joins TRBV2 to TRBJ1-2; tentative D call: TRBD1 (6 bases). The CDR3 is made up of 13 amino acids. Trimming stripped 5 bases from V and 4 bases from J, with 11 bases between. Germline-derived CDR1 and CDR2 are SNHLY and FYNNEI. CDR3 loop: CASSRGGGYGYTF. The CDR3 DNA follows: TGTGCCAGCAGTCGAGGGGGGGGCTATGGCTACACCTTC.

This chain connects TRBV15 to TRBJ1-1, with D possibly matching TRBD1 (6 bases). The CDR3 spans 15 residues. Germline CDR1 is LNHNV and CDR2 is YYDKDF (reference sequence). V was clipped by 0 bases and J by 0 bases, with 8 bases between them. DNA for the CDR3: TGTGCCACCAGCAGAGACCAGGGGTTGAACACTGAAGCTTTCTTT. It encodes CATSRDQGLNTEAFF. Full variable domain (rest looked up from reference TRBV15 and TRBJ1-1): DAMVIQNPRYQVTQFGKPVTLSCSQTLNHNVMYWYQQKSSQAPKLLFHYYDKDFNNEADTPDNFQSRRPNTSFCFLDIRSPGLGDTAMYLCATSRDQGLNTEAFFGQGTRLTVV.